The 27 T cell receptor beta chains below were found in one sample sequenced in a study of OX40 agonist ivuxolimab in advanced cancers. Sequenced by immunoSEQ multiplex PCR; TCRdb stores in-frame clones only, minus some. This sample has about 100,000 clones, with under 95% found just once. The input for sequencing was CD4+ or CD8+ T cells sorted from blood, taken in a trial of the OX40 agonist ivuxolimab. All receptors derive from an adult with an advanced solid tumor such as melanoma, head and neck, liver or kidney cancer.

CDR3 bases: TGTGCCAGCAGCCTCTTACAGGGCGGGACATACAATGAGCAGTTCTTC. Amino acids: CASSLLQGGTYNEQFF. The gene calls are TRBV14 and TRBJ2-1; the D gene could be TRBD1 or TRBD2 (6 bases each). CDR3 length: 16 amino acids. The V end lost 4 bases, the J end lost 4 bases, and 17 bases lay between the germline ends. Germline V gene data show CDR1 as SGHDN and CDR2 as FVKESK.

V gene TRBV19 combines with J gene TRBJ2-5; D possibly corresponds to TRBD1 (6 bases). V was trimmed by 6 bases and J by 4 bases, leaving 18 bases between them. The CDR3 is made up of 15 amino acids. Germline V CDR1 and CDR2: LNHDA, SQIVND (reference sequence). CDR3 sequence (DNA): TGTGCCAGTAGCCTTACAGGGCTCGGAGGAGAGACCCAGTACTTC. It is translated as CASSLTGLGGETQYF.

This clone was detected once. V and J are TRBV28 and TRBJ2-3; D remains ambiguous. V was clipped by 5 bases and J by 2 bases, with 20 bases between them. Germline V gene data show CDR1 as MDHEN and CDR2 as SYDVKM. The CDR3 contains 17 residues. The CDR3, as DNA: TGTGCCAGCAGTCCGGGCGGCAGCTCCTTACACACAGATACGCAGTATTTT. Its translation: CASSPGGSSLHTDTQYF.

The V call is TRBV29-1, the J call TRBJ2-1, with TRBD2 identical over 9 bases. Per germline, CDR1 SQVTM and CDR2 ANQGSEA. Trimming cost V 2 bases and J 3 bases; bases outside gene matches: 14. The CDR3 sequence is 18 residues long. The CDR3: CSVEIMDSGRRYYNEQFF. DNA for the CDR3: TGCAGCGTTGAAATTATGGATAGCGGGAGAAGGTACTACAATGAGCAGTTCTTC.

The chain joins TRBV7-6 to TRBJ2-1; D might be TRBD2 (6 bases). Germline CDR1 SGHVS, CDR2 FNYEAQ. The CDR3 totals 14 residues. The V gene lost 3 bases and the J gene lost 6 bases, with 12 bases spanning the gap. The CDR3 here is CASSFVGTSNEQFF. The CDR3, as DNA: TGTGCCAGCAGCTTTGTTGGGACTTCCAATGAGCAGTTCTTC.

The chain combines TRBV27 with TRBJ1-2; a possible D gene is TRBD1 (5 bases). The CDR3 extends over 15 amino acids. V lost 4 bases to trimming and J lost 0 bases, with 12 bases between them. Germline V gene data show CDR1 as MNHEY and CDR2 as SMNVEV (reference sequence). As DNA, the CDR3 is TGTGCCAGCAGTTCCCTGGGGGGAGCTAACTATGGCTACACCTTC. Protein product: CASSSLGGANYGYTF.

This clone has only a few counts. This CDR3 reads CASKPSGQGHEQYF. CDR3 nucleotide sequence: TGTGCCAGCAAGCCCTCCGGACAGGGTCACGAGCAGTACTTC. V usage is TRBV2 and J usage is TRBJ2-7, with 8 nucleotides matching TRBD1. The CDR3 consists of 14 residues. Trimming took 7 bases from V and 5 from J; bases not matched to a gene: 10. Germline assignment: CDR1 SNHLY and CDR2 FYNNEI.

The chain combines TRBV27 with TRBJ1-5; no definite D call. CDR1 is MNHEY and CDR2 is SMNVEV in the germline V gene (reference sequence). The CDR3 covers 15 residues. V lost 2 bases, J lost 1 base, and 9 bases lay in between. CDR3 amino acids: CASSLNQLSNQPQHF. The CDR3 nucleotides are TGTGCCAGCAGTTTAAATCAACTCAGCAATCAGCCCCAGCATTTT.

This CDR3 is CASSSQGADTQYF. The CDR3 DNA reads TGTGCCAGCAGCTCACAGGGTGCAGATACGCAGTATTTT. J is TRBJ2-3 and V is TRBV7-3; a possible D gene is TRBD1 (6 bases). The CDR3 runs to 13 residues. Trimming took off 4 bases at V and 4 bases at J, with 9 bases between the two ends. CDR1 is SGHTA and CDR2 is FQGTGA in the germline V gene. The whole variable domain, filled in from reference TRBV7-3 and TRBJ2-3, reads GAGVSQTPSNKVTEKGKYVELRCDPISGHTALYWYRQSLGQGPEFLIYFQGTGAADDSGLPNDRFFAVRPEGSVSTLKIQRTERGDSAVYLCASSSQGADTQYFGPGTRLTVL.

The chain recombines TRBV7-6 with TRBJ2-1; 9 positions match TRBD1. The junction had 9 bases not matched to a gene; V was cut back by 5 bases and J by 4 bases. Germline V lookup: CDR1 SGHVS, CDR2 FNYEAQ. The CDR3 is made up of 16 amino acids. CDR3 nucleotides: TGTGCCAGCAGCCTCCGCCGGGACAGGGCATACAATGAGCAGTTCTTC. Translation: CASSLRRDRAYNEQFF. Full variable domain (outside the CDR3, taken from reference TRBV7-6 and TRBJ2-1): GAGVSQSPRYKVTKRGQDVALRCDPISGHVSLYWYRQALGQGPEFLTYFNYEAQQDKSGLPNDRFSAERPEGSISTLTIQRTEQRDSAMYRCASSLRRDRAYNEQFFGPGTRLTVL.

This chain uses TRBV7-9 with TRBJ2-3; perhaps TRBD1 as D (6 bases). The CDR3 totals 15 residues. Trimming removed 2 bases from V and 1 base from J, with 10 bases in between. CDR1 is SEHNR, CDR2 FQNEAQ, per germline (reference sequence). The CDR3 DNA reads as TGTGCCAGCAGCTTATTACAGGGTCGCACAGATACGCAGTATTTT. Protein sequence: CASSLLQGRTDTQYF. Filled out from reference TRBV7-9 and TRBJ2-3, the complete variable domain reads DTGVSQNPRHKITKRGQNVTFRCDPISEHNRLYWYRQTLGQGPEFLTYFQNEAQLEKSRLLSDRFSAERPKGSFSTLEIQRTEQGDSAMYLCASSLLQGRTDTQYFGPGTRLTVL.

The gene calls are TRBV15 and TRBJ1-2; D remains ambiguous. The CDR3 is 12 amino acids. The ends were cut back, 8 bases at V and 0 bases at J, with 7 bases in the middle. Germline-derived CDR1 and CDR2 are LNHNV and YYDKDF (reference sequence). CDR3 in DNA: TGTGCCACCGCCCAAGCTAACTATGGCTACACCTTC. Translating it yields CATAQANYGYTF.

This chain uses TRBV19 with TRBJ2-3; 11 bases align to TRBD2. The length of the CDR3 is 19 residues. J lost 5 bases, V lost 5 bases, and 18 bases had no gene match. Germline values: CDR1 LNHDA, CDR2 SQIVND (reference sequence). The CDR3 loop is CASSARGTSGLAERDTQYF. The DNA for the CDR3 is TGTGCCAGTAGTGCAAGGGGAACCTCGGGACTAGCGGAGCGAGATACGCAGTATTTT. Filled out from reference TRBV19 and TRBJ2-3, the complete variable domain reads DGGITQSPKYLFRKEGQNVTLSCEQNLNHDAMYWYRQDPGQGLRLIYYSQIVNDFQKGDIAEGYSVSREKKESFPLTVTSAQKNPTAFYLCASSARGTSGLAERDTQYFGPGTRLTVL.

The chain links TRBV10-3 to TRBJ2-3; weak D call: TRBD1 (5 bases). Trimming removed 3 bases from V and 2 bases from J, with 15 bases in between. This CDR3 has 16 residues. Germline-derived CDR1 and CDR2 are ENHRY and SYGVKD. The chain's CDR3 is CAISEPDSLITDTQYF. CDR3 DNA: TGTGCCATCAGTGAACCCGACAGTTTGATCACAGATACGCAGTATTTT.

The chain employs TRBV7-3 and TRBJ2-4; no definite D call. V was shortened by 1 base and J by 0 bases, with 10 bases between the two germline ends. CDR1 and CDR2 (germline): SGHTA, FQGTGA. The CDR3 is 16 residues long. The CDR3 DNA sequence: TGTGCCAGCAGCTTAAGGCCCGTGCTAGCCAAAAACATTCAGTACTTC. This translates into CASSLRPVLAKNIQYF. The full variable domain, completed using reference TRBV7-3 and TRBJ2-4, is GAGVSQTPSNKVTEKGKYVELRCDPISGHTALYWYRQSLGQGPEFLIYFQGTGAADDSGLPNDRFFAVRPEGSVSTLKIQRTERGDSAVYLCASSLRPVLAKNIQYFGAGTRLSVL.

The J gene is TRBJ2-3, the V gene TRBV13; 10 bases match TRBD2. Losses at the gene ends were 2 bases for V and 1 base for J; bases not matched to a gene: 6. CDR1 and CDR2 from the germline V gene are PRHDT and FYEKMQ (reference sequence). The CDR3 sequence is 17 residues long. In nucleotides, the CDR3 is TGTGCCAGCAGCTTATGGGGGGGGACTAGCGGCACAGATACGCAGTATTTT. Its translation: CASSLWGGTSGTDTQYF.

The rearrangement links TRBV5-1 to TRBJ2-5, with 7 bases matching TRBD2. The J segment lost 5 bases and the V segment lost 4 bases, leaving 8 bases of the junction unmatched. The CDR3 spans 14 residues. Germline V lookup: CDR1 SGHRS, CDR2 YFSETQ. CDR3 DNA sequence: TGCGCCAGCAGCCTCGTGGGGGGGAAGGAGACCCAGTACTTC. This encodes CASSLVGGKETQYF.

The rearrangement joins TRBV5-4 to TRBJ1-1; perhaps TRBD1 as D (6 bases). Per germline, CDR1 SGHNT and CDR2 YYREEE (reference sequence). With 0 bases removed from V and 4 bases from J, the gap between germline ends came to 13 bases. CDR3 length equals 15 residues. The CDR3 DNA follows: TGTGCCAGCAGCTTGGTCGGGGGCGGTCCCACTGAAGCTTTCTTT. Translation: CASSLVGGGPTEAFF.

This chain links TRBV7-3 with TRBJ2-5; D may correspond to TRBD1 or TRBD2 (6 bases each). The V end was cut by 6 bases, the J end by 5 bases, with 13 bases between. Germline lookup yields CDR1 SGHTA and CDR2 FQGTGA. This CDR3 comprises 13 residues. The CDR3 region has the DNA TGTGCCAGCAGTAGTGGGGGGCCCGAGACCCAGTACTTC. Encoded protein: CASSSGGPETQYF.

V is TRBV11-3 and J is TRBJ1-4, with D possibly being TRBD1 (5 bases). The germline CDR1 and CDR2 sequences are SGHNT and YENEEA. The CDR3 length is 15 residues. V was pared by 1 base and J by 5 bases, with 11 bases between. This CDR3 reads CASSLGGGANEKLFF. CDR3 nucleotides: TGTGCCAGCAGCTTAGGGGGAGGGGCGAATGAAAAACTGTTTTTT.

The V gene is TRBV11-1, the J gene TRBJ2-7; a possible D gene is TRBD1 (5 bases). V was trimmed by 4 bases and J by 2 bases, leaving 18 bases between them. The CDR3 is made up of 16 amino acids. Germline V gene data show CDR1 as SGHAT and CDR2 as FQDESV (reference sequence). This CDR3 reads CASSSSGSPGPYEQYF. The CDR3 DNA is TGTGCCAGCAGCTCCTCAGGGTCCCCTGGTCCCTACGAGCAGTACTTC.

V gene TRBV19 combines with J gene TRBJ2-1; 10 nucleotides agree with TRBD1. V lost 1 base and J lost 0; bases outside the gene matches: 3. The length of the CDR3 is 17 residues. Germline CDR1 LNHDA, CDR2 SQIVND (reference sequence). The chain's CDR3 is CASSIGTGGSSYNEQFF. CDR3 bases: TGTGCCAGTAGTATAGGGACAGGGGGAAGCTCCTACAATGAGCAGTTCTTC.

This clone appeared a single time. The V gene is TRBV5-4, the J gene TRBJ1-1; 7 positions agree with TRBD1. The CDR3 contains 12 residues. The germline V gene has CDR1 SGHNT and CDR2 YYREEE (reference sequence). Germline trimming cut 1 base from V and 11 bases from J; bases unmatched to any gene: 5. CDR3 region: CASSLTGAVAFF. CDR3 sequence (DNA): TGTGCCAGCAGCTTGACAGGGGCGGTTGCTTTCTTT.

The table lists this clone with a count of one. The V and J genes are TRBV5-1 and TRBJ2-1, with a possible D match to TRBD1 (6 bases). This CDR3 comprises 14 residues. The ends were cut back, 3 bases at V and 4 bases at J, with 11 bases in the middle. Germline values: CDR1 SGHRS, CDR2 YFSETQ. The CDR3 here is CASSSTTGYNEQFF. CDR3 nucleotide sequence: TGCGCCAGCAGCTCGACGACAGGATACAATGAGCAGTTCTTC.

This clone came up a few times. V usage is TRBV27 and J usage is TRBJ1-5, with a possible D match to TRBD1 (5 bases). CDR3 length equals 14 residues. Germline V CDR1 and CDR2: MNHEY, SMNVEV (reference sequence). The ends were cut back, 2 bases at V and 6 bases at J, with 11 bases in the middle. The DNA of the CDR3 is TGTGCCAGCAGTTTACATGGGGCTGGTCAGCCCCAGCATTTT. Translating it yields CASSLHGAGQPQHF.

The rearrangement joins TRBV14 to TRBJ2-7; D might be TRBD1 or TRBD2, each matching 5 bases. Germline lookup yields CDR1 SGHDN and CDR2 FVKESK. Deletions cut 4 bases from V and 3 bases from J, with 13 bases between. CDR3 length: 14 amino acids. The CDR3 loop is CASSLPGRIYEQYF. In DNA form, the CDR3 reads TGTGCCAGCAGCCTACCGGGACGGATCTACGAGCAGTACTTC.

The chain is built from TRBV19 and TRBJ2-1; 8 bases map to TRBD1. V was pared by 6 bases and J by 10 bases, with 11 bases of the junction left unmatched. The CDR3 has 14 amino acids. The V gene's germline CDR1 is LNHDA and CDR2 SQIVND (reference sequence). CDR3 amino acids: CASRDTGQVREQFF. DNA for the CDR3: TGTGCCAGTAGAGATACGGGACAGGTGAGGGAGCAGTTCTTC.